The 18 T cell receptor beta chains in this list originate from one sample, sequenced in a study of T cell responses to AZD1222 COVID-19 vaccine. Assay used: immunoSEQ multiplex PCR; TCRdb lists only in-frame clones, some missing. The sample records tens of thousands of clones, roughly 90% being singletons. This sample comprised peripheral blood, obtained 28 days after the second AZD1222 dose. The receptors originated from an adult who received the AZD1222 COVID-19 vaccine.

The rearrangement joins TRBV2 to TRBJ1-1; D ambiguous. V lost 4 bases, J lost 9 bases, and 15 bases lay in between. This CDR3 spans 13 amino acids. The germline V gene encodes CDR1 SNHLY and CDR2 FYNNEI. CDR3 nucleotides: TGTGCCAGCAGTGGGAACACCGAAGCGAAAGCTTTCTTT. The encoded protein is CASSGNTEAKAFF.

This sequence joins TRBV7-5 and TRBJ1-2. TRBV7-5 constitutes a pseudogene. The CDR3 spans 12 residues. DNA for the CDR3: TGTGTCAGAAGCAGAAGGACGGCTCGGAATAGCTTC. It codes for CVRSRRTARNSF.

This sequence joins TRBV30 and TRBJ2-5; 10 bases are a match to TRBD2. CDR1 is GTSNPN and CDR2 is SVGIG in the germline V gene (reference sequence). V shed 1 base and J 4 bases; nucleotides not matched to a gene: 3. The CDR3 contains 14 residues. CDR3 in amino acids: CAWSALAGGETQYF. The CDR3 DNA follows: TGTGCCTGGAGTGCTTTAGCGGGAGGAGAGACCCAGTACTTC.

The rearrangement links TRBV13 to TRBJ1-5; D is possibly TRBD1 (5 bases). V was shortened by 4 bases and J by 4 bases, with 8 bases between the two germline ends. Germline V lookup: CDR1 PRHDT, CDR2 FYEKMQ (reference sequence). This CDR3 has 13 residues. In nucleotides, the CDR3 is TGTGCCAGCAGCTCCCGACAGAATCAGCCCCAGCATTTT. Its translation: CASSSRQNQPQHF.

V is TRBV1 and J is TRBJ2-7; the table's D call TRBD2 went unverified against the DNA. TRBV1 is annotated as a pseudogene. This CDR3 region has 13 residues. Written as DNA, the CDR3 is TGCACCAGCAGCCGTGTTAGCGATTACGAGCAGTACTTC. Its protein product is CTSSRVSDYEQYF.

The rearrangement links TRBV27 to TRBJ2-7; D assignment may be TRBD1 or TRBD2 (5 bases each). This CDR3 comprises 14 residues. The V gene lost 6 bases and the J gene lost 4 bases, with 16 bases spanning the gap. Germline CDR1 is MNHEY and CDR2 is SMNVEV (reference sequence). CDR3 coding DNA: TGTGCCAGCAGCCCCTCCGGGGCTCAATACGAGCAGTACTTC. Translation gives CASSPSGAQYEQYF.

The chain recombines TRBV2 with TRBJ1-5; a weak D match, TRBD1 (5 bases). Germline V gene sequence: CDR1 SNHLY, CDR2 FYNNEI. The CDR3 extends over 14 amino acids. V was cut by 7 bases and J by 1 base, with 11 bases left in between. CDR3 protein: CASTRDGSNQPQHF. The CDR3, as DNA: TGTGCCAGCACCCGGGACGGCAGCAATCAGCCCCAGCATTTT.

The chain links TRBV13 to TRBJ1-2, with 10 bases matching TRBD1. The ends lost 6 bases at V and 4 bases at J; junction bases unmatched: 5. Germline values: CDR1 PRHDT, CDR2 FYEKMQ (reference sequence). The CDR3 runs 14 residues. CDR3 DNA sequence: TGTGCCAGCAGGACAGGGGGCAGGGGCTATGGCTACACCTTC. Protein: CASRTGGRGYGYTF.

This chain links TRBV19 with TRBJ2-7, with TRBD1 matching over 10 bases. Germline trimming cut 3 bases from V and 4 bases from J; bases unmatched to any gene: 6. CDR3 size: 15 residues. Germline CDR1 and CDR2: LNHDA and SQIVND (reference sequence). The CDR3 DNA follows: TGTGCCAGTAGTATTAATCGGGACAGGGGTTACGAGCAGTACTTC. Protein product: CASSINRDRGYEQYF.

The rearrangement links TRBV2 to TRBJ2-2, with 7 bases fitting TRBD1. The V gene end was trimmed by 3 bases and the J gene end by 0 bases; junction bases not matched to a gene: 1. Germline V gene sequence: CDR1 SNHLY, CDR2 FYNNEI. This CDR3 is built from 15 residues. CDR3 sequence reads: CASSEDRPNTGELFF. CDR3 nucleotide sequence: TGTGCCAGCAGTGAGGACAGGCCGAACACCGGGGAGCTGTTTTTT.

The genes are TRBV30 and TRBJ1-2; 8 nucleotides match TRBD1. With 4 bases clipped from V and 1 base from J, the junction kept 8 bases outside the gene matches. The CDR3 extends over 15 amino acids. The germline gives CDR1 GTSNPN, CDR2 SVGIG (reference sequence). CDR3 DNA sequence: TGTGCCTGGATCGGGACAGGACAATTTAACTATGGCTACACCTTC. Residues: CAWIGTGQFNYGYTF.

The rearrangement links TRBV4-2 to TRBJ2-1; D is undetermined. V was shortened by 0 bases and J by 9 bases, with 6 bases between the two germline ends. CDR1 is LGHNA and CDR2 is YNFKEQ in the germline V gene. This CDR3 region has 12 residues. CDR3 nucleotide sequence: TGTGCCAGCAGCCAAGACCGGGTTGAGCAGTTCTTC. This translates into CASSQDRVEQFF.

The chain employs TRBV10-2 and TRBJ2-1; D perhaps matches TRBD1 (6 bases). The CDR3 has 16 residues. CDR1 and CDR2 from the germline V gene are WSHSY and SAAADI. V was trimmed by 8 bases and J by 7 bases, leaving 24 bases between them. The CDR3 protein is CASGGLWLATGNEQFF. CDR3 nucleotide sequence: TGCGCCAGCGGGGGCCTGTGGCTAGCCACGGGGAATGAGCAGTTCTTC.

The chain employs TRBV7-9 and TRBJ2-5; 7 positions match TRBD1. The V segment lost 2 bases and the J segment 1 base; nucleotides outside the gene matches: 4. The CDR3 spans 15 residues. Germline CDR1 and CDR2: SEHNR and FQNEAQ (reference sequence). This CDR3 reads CASSLSGQIQETQYF. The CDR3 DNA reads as TGTGCCAGCAGCTTATCGGGACAGATCCAAGAGACCCAGTACTTC.

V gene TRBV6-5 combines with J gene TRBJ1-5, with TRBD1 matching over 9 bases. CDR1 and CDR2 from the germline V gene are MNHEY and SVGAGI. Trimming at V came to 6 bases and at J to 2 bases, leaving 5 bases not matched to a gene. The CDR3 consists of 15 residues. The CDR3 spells CASRGGDRGNQPQHF. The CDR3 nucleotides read TGTGCCAGCAGGGGGGGGGACAGGGGCAATCAGCCCCAGCATTTT.

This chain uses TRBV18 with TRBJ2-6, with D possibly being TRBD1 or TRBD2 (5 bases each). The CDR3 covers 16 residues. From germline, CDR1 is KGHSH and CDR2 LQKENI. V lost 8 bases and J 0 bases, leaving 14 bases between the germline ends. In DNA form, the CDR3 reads TGTGCCAGCGTCCGGACTGGGGGCTCTGGGGCCAACGTCCTGACTTTC. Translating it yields CASVRTGGSGANVLTF.

This CDR3 is CATSRDGQGREKLFF. DNA of the CDR3: TGTGCCACCAGCAGAGACGGGCAGGGTCGAGAAAAACTGTTTTTT. J is TRBJ1-4 and V is TRBV15; D perhaps matches TRBD1 (5 bases). CDR3 size: 15 residues. The ends were cut back, 0 bases at V and 8 bases at J, with 13 bases in the middle. The germline gives CDR1 LNHNV, CDR2 YYDKDF (reference sequence). The full variable domain, its missing parts supplied by reference TRBV15 and TRBJ1-4, is DAMVIQNPRYQVTQFGKPVTLSCSQTLNHNVMYWYQQKSSQAPKLLFHYYDKDFNNEADTPDNFQSRRPNTSFCFLDIRSPGLGDTAMYLCATSRDGQGREKLFFGSGTQLSVL.

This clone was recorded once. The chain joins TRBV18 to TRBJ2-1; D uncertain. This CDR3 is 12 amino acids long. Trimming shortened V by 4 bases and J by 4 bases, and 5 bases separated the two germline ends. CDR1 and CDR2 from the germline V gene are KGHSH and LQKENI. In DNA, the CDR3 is TGTGCCAGCTCACGGGATTACAATGAGCAGTTCTTC. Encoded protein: CASSRDYNEQFF.